These T cell receptor beta chains were read from a single sample in a study of shared clonotypes between healthy human individuals. Data came from immunoSEQ multiplex PCR; TCRdb stores just in-frame clones and leaves some out. The table records some 2,000,000 clones, around 95% of them present only once. Material for sequencing was naive CD4+ T cells sorted from blood. The source of these receptors is a young man in good health. Both conserved end residues are part of each CDR3. A D gene is named only where the DNA matches it firmly. Only part of the rows carry a size: once, few, many, or a class if the clone is expanded.

. | TRBJ1-6 | once | TRBV6-1 | TGTGCCAGCAGTGACGGGGGTGGAAGGTCCTATAATTCACCCCTCCACTTT | CASSDGGGRSYNSPLHF
. | TRBJ1-3 | once | TRBV7-3 | TGTGCCAGCAGCCCGATAGCCCATCAGGGGATCTCTGGAAACACCATATATTTT | CASSPIAHQGISGNTIYF
. | TRBJ1-2 | . | TRBV6-5 | TGTGCCAGCAGCGCTAACACCTATGGCTACACCTTC | CASSANTYGYTF
. | TRBJ1-5 | once | TRBV18 | TGTGCCAGCTCACCAAGGGAAACAGGCGGCAATCAGCCCCAGCATTTT | CASSPRETGGNQPQHF
. | TRBJ2-7 | . | TRBV5-1 | TGCGCCAGCAGCTCGGGGGGCAGCTCCTACGAGCAGTACTTC | CASSSGGSSYEQYF
TRBD1 | TRBJ2-6 | . | TRBV5-1 | TGCGCCAGCAGCCTTGGGACAGCTGGGGCCAACGTCCTGACTTTC | CASSLGTAGANVLTF
. | TRBJ1-2 | . | TRBV25-1 | TGTGCCAGCAGTGAAATGAAGAAGGGTTACGGCTACACCTTC | CASSEMKKGYGYTF
TRBD2 | TRBJ2-7 | . | TRBV7-2 | TGTGCCAGCAGCCAAACTAGCGGGAGTGCCTACGAGCAGTACTTC | CASSQTSGSAYEQYF
TRBD2 | TRBJ2-3 | . | TRBV5-6 | TGTGCCAGCAGCTTGGGGACTAGCGGGTTCCCGATTTATTTT | CASSLGTSGFPIYF
TRBD1 | TRBJ1-5 | . | TRBV2 | TGTGCCAGCACCGGGACAGTTAGCAATCAGCCCCAGCATTTT | CASTGTVSNQPQHF
TRBD2 | TRBJ2-7 | . | TRBV6-7 | TGTGCCAGCAGTTACTTTGCGGGGGGTAACTCCTACGAGCAGTACTTC | CASSYFAGGNSYEQYF
. | TRBJ2-7 | . | TRBV6-1 | TGTGCCAGCAGTACAGGGCAGAGCTCCTACGAGCAGTACTTC | CASSTGQSSYEQYF
TRBD1 | TRBJ1-2 | . | TRBV30 | TGTGCCTGGACCCGGACCGGGACAGGGGGCGCCTATGGCTACACCTTC | CAWTRTGTGGAYGYTF
. | TRBJ1-2 | once | TRBV6-1 | TGTGCCAGCAGTGAACAGGTCCTCTATGGCTACACCTTC | CASSEQVLYGYTF
. | TRBJ2-2 | . | TRBV28 | TGTGCCAGCAGTGCCACCCTGGGAGGGGGGGACACCGGGGAGCTGTTTTTT | CASSATLGGGDTGELFF
. | TRBJ2-3 | . | TRBV13 | TGTGCCAGCAGCTCGGCCGGCACAGATACGCAGTATTTT | CASSSAGTDTQYF
. | TRBJ2-7 | . | TRBV5-6 | TGTGCCAGCAGCTTGGGACAGTACTCCTACGAGCAGTACTTC | CASSLGQYSYEQYF
. | TRBJ1-5 | . | TRBV28 | TGTGCCAGCAGTTCCGACGGGTACAATCAGCCCCAGCATTTT | CASSSDGYNQPQHF
. | TRBJ1-4 | . | TRBV19 | TGTGCCAGTAGTCTCCGGGGTATCAATGAAAAACTGTTTTTT | CASSLRGINEKLFF
. | TRBJ1-4 | . | TRBV30 | TGTGCCTGCCACAGGGTAGCTAATGAAAAACTGTTTTTT | CACHRVANEKLFF
. | TRBJ1-2 | . | TRBV6-5 | TGTGCCAGCAGCAGAAGACAGGAATACTATGGCTACACCTTC | CASSRRQEYYGYTF
. | TRBJ2-2 | . | TRBV5-6 | TGTGCCAGCAGCTTGGCGGGGAACACCGGGGAGCTGTTTTTT | CASSLAGNTGELFF
. | TRBJ1-6 | . | TRBV5-1 | TGCGCCAGCAGCAGGAGCATTAGGGACACACTTTCTAATTCACCCCTCCACTTT | CASSRSIRDTLSNSPLHF
. | TRBJ1-2 | . | TRBV10-3 | TGTGCCATCAGTGATCAGGCATATGGCTACACCTTC | CAISDQAYGYTF
. | TRBJ1-4 | . | TRBV28 | TGTGCCAGCAGTTTATATGGGCCAACGACTAATGAAAAACTGTTTTTT | CASSLYGPTTNEKLFF
. | TRBJ1-2 | few | TRBV2 | TGTGCCAGCAGTGCTGGGCCTACATACACCTTC | CASSAGPTYTF
. | TRBJ1-2 | once | TRBV14 | TGTGCCAGCAGCCAAGTCGGCAGCTACTATGGCTACACCTTC | CASSQVGSYYGYTF